This entry features one T cell receptor beta chain sequence. This clone occurred once. Which antigen it targets is not known. No clone much larger than this one lies a single base away; base qualities are absent. The data originate from a study of lymphopenia after photon versus proton radiotherapy (dated by TCRdb to the late 2010s). Notes on the research overall: Photon and proton radiation therapy were compared by the study for their immunological effects in patients with gastrointestinal tumors who developed high-grade lymphopenia. The cohort included 20 patients with gastrointestinal tumors who developed lymphopenia after receiving either photon or proton therapy. The goal of the study was to characterize the differences between the two radiation modalities in how they affect the immune system.

Library prep was done by the immunoSEQ multiplex PCR assay. Deep sequencing of rearranged TCR beta loci, alongside multiparametric flow cytometry, was used to profile T cell repertoires. The clones in this table, taken by TCRdb from immuneACCESS, are in-frame only. Not every clone is retained; where verified, under half of the shortfall comes from an unresolved V gene, and the cause of the rest is unknown. The sample records under 70,000 clones, 85% to 95% of which are singletons. The ten largest clones take up approximately 2.1% of the sample. Cut back by 7 bases and 4 bases, the V and J ends lie 13 bases apart. The CDR3 starts with the cysteine, ends with the phenylalanine, and has 13 residues. The DNA shown is the 39-base CDR3, in frame from base 1. Based on the germline V gene (reference sequence), the CDR1 and CDR2 sequences are MNHNY and SVGAGI. Broader findings and caveats from the paper: Proton-treated patients stayed relatively stable during treatment, while photon-treated patients lost naive T cells and TCR diversity and gained effector/memory populations. After the lymphocyte count nadir, repertoires from photon-treated patients showed oligoclonal expansion, particularly of CD8+ Temra cells, and this expansion drove the decline in diversity. The survival association was assessed only in patients who died, and better survival with proton therapy was presented by the authors as a possibility rather than a demonstrated result. Across the cohort, an inverse correlation was found between a larger post-nadir drop in TCR diversity and overall survival time among patients who died.

The receptor's source is a woman aged 40-49 years with cholangiocarcinoma. In this chain, TRBV6-6 is recombined with TRBJ1-1, with the identity of the D gene unclear. The sample here was peripheral blood, taken from a patient treated with photon-based radiotherapy. For the CDR3, the sequence is CASTQTAVTEAFF. In nucleotides, the sequence is TGTGCCAGCACCCAGACGGCGGTCACTGAAGCTTTCTTT.